These 14 T cell receptor beta chains originate from one sample sequenced in a study of cytomegalovirus exposure and HLA in healthy donors (dated by TCRdb to about 2017). Libraries were constructed by the immunoSEQ multiplex PCR assay. For the multiplex PCR, a mixture combining 60 forward primers for TCR Vbeta segments and 13 reverse primers for TCR Jbeta segments was used. TCRdb took over this immuneACCESS table, retaining in-frame rearrangements with V and J assigned. Such tables are incomplete; in checked studies, under half of the missing clones stem from an unresolved V gene, and the remainder is unexplained. The sample table holds roughly 98,000 clones, of which about 70% were seen once. The ten largest clones take up about 14% of the sample. The sample consisted of PBMCs. All receptors come from a woman aged 65 to 85 in good health and CMV-seropositive.

V and J are TRBV28 and TRBJ2-7, with TRBD2 identical over 9 bases. Losses at the gene ends were 2 bases for V and 1 base for J; bases not matched to a gene: 3. The CDR3 runs to 15 residues. Germline lookup yields CDR1 MDHEN and CDR2 SYDVKM. CDR3 bases: TGTGCCAGCAGTTTAGGGACTAGCAAATCCTACGAGCAGTACTTC. Amino acids: CASSLGTSKSYEQYF.

This chain connects TRBV7-2 to TRBJ2-7, with D maybe TRBD1 (5 bases). Per the germline V gene, CDR1 is SGHTA and CDR2 is FQGNSA. This CDR3 is 15 amino acids long. Trimming removed 0 bases at V and 2 bases at J, with 11 bases between. CDR3 DNA: TGTGCCAGCAGCTTAGCGGGGCAGGGCCCCTACGAGCAGTACTTC. This codes for CASSLAGQGPYEQYF.

The chain joins TRBV5-1 to TRBJ2-5; 8 bases are shared with TRBD2. CDR3 size: 17 residues. Germline loops: CDR1 SGHRS, CDR2 YFSETQ. V shed 0 bases and J 5 bases; nucleotides not matched to a gene: 12. CDR3 protein: CASSLGVSGGRSETQYF. The CDR3 DNA follows: TGCGCCAGCAGCTTGGGGGTGAGCGGGGGTCGTTCGGAGACCCAGTACTTC.

The gene calls are TRBV5-1 and TRBJ1-6; 8 bases are a match to TRBD1. The CDR3 runs to 16 residues. Losses at the gene ends were 4 bases for V and 9 bases for J; bases not matched to a gene: 12. Germline-derived CDR1 and CDR2 are SGHRS and YFSETQ. In DNA form, the CDR3 reads TGCGCCAGCAGCAACTCCGGGACAGGTGGTGGTTCACCCCTCCACTTT. It codes for CASSNSGTGGGSPLHF.

The chain has TRBV14 and TRBJ1-6, with D possibly matching TRBD1 (5 bases). Trimming removed 2 bases from V and 9 bases from J, with 11 bases in between. This CDR3 comprises 14 residues. From germline, CDR1 is SGHDN and CDR2 FVKESK. The CDR3 protein is CASSQLTAISPLHF. As DNA, the CDR3 is TGTGCCAGCAGCCAACTGACAGCGATTTCACCCCTCCACTTT.

The chain has TRBV6-1 and TRBJ2-3; D is unresolved. Germline V gene sequence: CDR1 MNHNS, CDR2 SASEGT. Trimming took off 6 bases at V and 5 bases at J, with 9 bases between the two ends. The CDR3 runs to 12 residues. CDR3 residues: CASSLAGDTQYF. The CDR3, as DNA: TGTGCCAGCAGCTTAGCTGGAGATACGCAGTATTTT.

The chain is built from TRBV29-1 and TRBJ2-7; D may be TRBD1 (6 bases). The ends were cut back, 7 bases at V and 2 bases at J, with 15 bases in the middle. From germline, CDR1 is SQVTM and CDR2 ANQGSEA. CDR3 length: 13 residues. The CDR3 here is CSALEGQTYEQYF. CDR3 sequence (DNA): TGCAGCGCCTTAGAGGGACAAACCTACGAGCAGTACTTC.

This chain connects TRBV9 to TRBJ2-2, with 10 bases that match TRBD1. V gave up 6 bases and J gave up 2 bases; unmatched junction bases: 13. Germline V CDR1 and CDR2: SGDLS, YYNGEE. The CDR3 totals 18 residues. The CDR3 nucleotides read TGTGCCAGCACCCTTGGGACAGGGGCGACCCCAAACACCGGGGAGCTGTTTTTT. This codes for CASTLGTGATPNTGELFF.

As for this clone: Different DNA sequences within this sample yield the same CDR3. The chain carries TRBV19 and TRBJ2-7; D is unresolved. Germline CDR1 is LNHDA and CDR2 is SQIVND (reference sequence). The CDR3 spans 11 residues. V lost 4 bases, J lost 4 bases, and 5 bases lay in between. CDR3 nucleotides: TGTGCCAGTAGTAACGGTTACGAGCAGTACTTC. Protein sequence: CASSNGYEQYF.

V usage is TRBV7-6 and J usage is TRBJ1-3; D ambiguous. The CDR3 sequence is 13 residues long. The germline CDR1 and CDR2 sequences are SGHVS and FNYEAQ. Trimming took 4 bases from V and 0 from J, leaving 4 bases between them. CDR3 nucleotide sequence: TGTGCCAGCAGCTCCCTCTCTGGAAACACCATATATTTT. It codes for CASSSLSGNTIYF.

The chain uses TRBV7-3 and TRBJ2-7; 7 bases agree with TRBD2. CDR1 and CDR2 from the germline V gene are SGHTA and FQGTGA. This CDR3 has 15 residues. V lost 5 bases and J lost 4; bases outside the gene matches: 11. The CDR3 sequence: CASSLSSGITYEQYF. CDR3 bases: TGTGCCAGCAGCCTCTCCAGCGGGATTACGTACGAGCAGTACTTC.

J is TRBJ2-7 and V is TRBV7-6; possible D gene TRBD2, 5 bases. With 5 bases removed from V and 7 bases from J, the gap between germline ends came to 30 bases. CDR3 size: 18 residues. Germline CDR1 and CDR2: SGHVS and FNYEAQ. The CDR3: CASSLPSFAAKGVGEQYF. CDR3 coding DNA: TGTGCCAGCAGCCTCCCTTCCTTCGCCGCAAAGGGAGTCGGAGAGCAGTACTTC. The whole variable domain, remainder taken from reference TRBV7-6 and TRBJ2-7, is GAGVSQSPRYKVTKRGQDVALRCDPISGHVSLYWYRQALGQGPEFLTYFNYEAQQDKSGLPNDRFSAERPEGSISTLTIQRTEQRDSAMYRCASSLPSFAAKGVGEQYFGPGTRLTVT.

V and J are TRBV4-3 and TRBJ2-3; 10 bases are a match to TRBD2. Germline-derived CDR1 and CDR2 are LGHNA and YSLEER. With V trimmed by 4 bases and J by 4 bases, 8 bases remained unmatched. The CDR3 has 16 amino acids. DNA for the CDR3: TGCGCCAGCAGCCCCAATAGCGGGGGGAGGGCAGATACGCAGTATTTT. Protein sequence: CASSPNSGGRADTQYF.

This chain joins TRBV11-2 and TRBJ2-1, with TRBD2 matching 9 bases. The CDR3 loop spans 17 amino acids. Germline V CDR1 and CDR2: SGHAT, FQNNGV. The J segment lost 0 bases and the V segment lost 5 bases, leaving 8 bases of the junction unmatched. CDR3 sequence (DNA): TGTGCCAGCAGCGTCTCGGCGGGGGGGCCCTCCTACAATGAGCAGTTCTTC. The encoded protein is CASSVSAGGPSYNEQFF.